The 2 T cell receptor beta chains given below trace back to one sample, sequenced in a study of CD4+ T cells in melanoma. Method: immunoSEQ multiplex PCR; TCRdb's copy keeps in-frame clones and lacks some. The repertoire holds several thousand clones, under 75% seen once, with 16% in the top ten. Sequenced sample: cells from a culture (not recorded whether cultured in vitro). Receptors were obtained from a human donor with melanoma.

The chain recombines TRBV10-3 with TRBJ2-1; the D call may be TRBD1 or TRBD2 (7 bases each). Trimming stripped 10 bases from V and 5 bases from J, with 18 bases between. The CDR3 covers 14 residues. Looked up from germline, CDR1 is ENHRY and CDR2 is SYGVKD. Written as DNA, the CDR3 is TGTGCCACAGCACGGGGGGACAGCAACAATGAGCAGTTCTTC. Its protein product is CATARGDSNNEQFF.

The rearrangement uses TRBV7-9 and TRBJ1-1; weak D call: TRBD1 (5 bases). Germline assignment: CDR1 SEHNR and CDR2 FQNEAQ (reference sequence). The CDR3 extends over 16 amino acids. V lost 5 bases and J lost 1, with 17 bases in between. This CDR3 reads CASSTTSRGANTEAFF. CDR3 bases: TGTGCCAGCAGCACTACCTCCCGAGGGGCGAACACTGAAGCTTTCTTT.